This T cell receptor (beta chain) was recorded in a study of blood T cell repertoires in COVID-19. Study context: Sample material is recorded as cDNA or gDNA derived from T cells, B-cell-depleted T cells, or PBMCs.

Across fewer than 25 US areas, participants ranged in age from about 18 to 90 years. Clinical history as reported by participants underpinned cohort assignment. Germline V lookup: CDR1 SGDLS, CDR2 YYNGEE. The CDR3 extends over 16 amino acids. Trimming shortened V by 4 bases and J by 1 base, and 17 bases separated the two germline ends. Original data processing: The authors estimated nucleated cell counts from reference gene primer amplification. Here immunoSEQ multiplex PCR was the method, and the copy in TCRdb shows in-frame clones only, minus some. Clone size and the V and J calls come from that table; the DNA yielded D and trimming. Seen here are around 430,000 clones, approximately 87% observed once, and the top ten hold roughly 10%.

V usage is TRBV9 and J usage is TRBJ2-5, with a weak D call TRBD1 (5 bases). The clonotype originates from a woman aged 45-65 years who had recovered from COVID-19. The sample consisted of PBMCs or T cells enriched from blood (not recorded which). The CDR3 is CASSHPGKSGQETQYF. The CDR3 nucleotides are TGTGCCAGCAGCCACCCAGGGAAATCGGGCCAAGAGACCCAGTACTTC.